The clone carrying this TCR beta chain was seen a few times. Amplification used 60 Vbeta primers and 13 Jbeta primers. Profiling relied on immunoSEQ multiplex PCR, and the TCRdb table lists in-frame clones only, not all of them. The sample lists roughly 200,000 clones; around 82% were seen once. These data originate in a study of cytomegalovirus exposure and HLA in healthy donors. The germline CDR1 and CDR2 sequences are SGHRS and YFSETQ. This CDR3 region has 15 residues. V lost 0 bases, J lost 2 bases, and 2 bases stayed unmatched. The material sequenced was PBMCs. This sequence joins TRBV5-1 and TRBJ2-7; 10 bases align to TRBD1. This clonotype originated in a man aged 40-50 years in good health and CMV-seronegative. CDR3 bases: TGCGCCAGCAGCTTGGAGGACAGGGGGACCTACGAGCAGTACTTC. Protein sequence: CASSLEDRGTYEQYF.